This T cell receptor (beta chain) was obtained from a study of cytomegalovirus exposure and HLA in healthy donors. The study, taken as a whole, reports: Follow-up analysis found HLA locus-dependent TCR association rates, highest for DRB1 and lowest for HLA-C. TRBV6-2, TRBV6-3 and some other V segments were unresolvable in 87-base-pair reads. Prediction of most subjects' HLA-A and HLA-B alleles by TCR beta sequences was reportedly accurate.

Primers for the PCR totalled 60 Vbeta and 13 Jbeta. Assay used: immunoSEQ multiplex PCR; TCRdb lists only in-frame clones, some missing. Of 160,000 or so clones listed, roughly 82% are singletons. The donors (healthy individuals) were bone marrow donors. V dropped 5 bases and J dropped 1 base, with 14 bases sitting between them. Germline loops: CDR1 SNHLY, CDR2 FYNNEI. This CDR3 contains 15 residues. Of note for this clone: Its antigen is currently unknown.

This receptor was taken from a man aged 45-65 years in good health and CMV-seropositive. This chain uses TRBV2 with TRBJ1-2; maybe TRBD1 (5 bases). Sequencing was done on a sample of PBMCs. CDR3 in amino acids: CASSTSGTLNYGYTF. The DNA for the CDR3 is TGTGCCAGCAGTACATCAGGGACTCTTAACTATGGCTACACCTTC.